This TCR beta chain was retrieved from a study of sequential checkpoint blockade in melanoma (dated by TCRdb to between 2018 and 2021). As for the study more broadly: Patients were randomized 1:1 to first-line nivolumab followed by ipilimumab (arm A) or ipilimumab followed by nivolumab (arm B). Maintenance nivolumab came after each of the two trial sequences. Study-wide findings and limitations: Larger, independent patient cohorts are needed to validate the response-prediction model that combines TCR metrics and mutation burden.

The CDR3 numbers 14 residues from cysteine through phenylalanine. Only CDR3 DNA is held: 42 bases, read in frame from base 1. At the junction V is shortened by 6 bases and J by 2 bases; bases outside the gene matches: 4. CDR1 and CDR2 are read off the germline V gene as MDHEN and SYDVKM. The immunoSEQ Assay was used to immunosequence TCRbeta CDR3 regions from genomic DNA. Before high-throughput sequencing, the genomic DNA was amplified using bias-controlled multiplex PCR. The authors processed their data as follows. To quantify the absolute abundance of each unique TCRbeta CDR3 region, the sequences were collapsed and filtered. Clonality was defined as 1 minus Pielou's evenness and was calculated using productive rearrangements only. Clones with significantly greater frequencies in on-treatment versus baseline samples were identified using a previously published method. Here the immuneACCESS table is served through TCRdb, limited to in-frame sequences with V and J called. Missing clones are a known gap in these copies; in checked studies unresolved V genes cover under half, and the rest lacks a known reason. The DNA was the basis for D and trimming; V, J and clone size are from that table. The sample table contains 15,000 or so clones; only one count was recorded for around 48% of them. Around 15% of the sample belongs to the ten largest clones.

Comment on this clone: Its antigen specificity is not known. Nothing much larger sits one base from this clone, and base qualities are not available.

Reading the label with the study, this specimen's treatment or condition is: randomized to nivolumab then ipilimumab (arm A) or the reverse (arm B). Prior DNA-damaging chemotherapy had not been received by any trial patient. Thawed PBMCs were sorted on a FACS Aria II flow cytometer to isolate live CD3+CD8+ cells negative for CD19 and CD56. Samples were obtained from patients with melanoma enrolled in CheckMate 064, a randomized, open-label phase II trial of sequential checkpoint blockade. Peripheral blood mononuclear cells were collected by leukapheresis, purified with Ficoll-Paque, and frozen in human serum with approximately 9.4% DMSO. Right after sorting, the blood CD3+CD8+ cells were verified to be >95% pure, and DNA extraction followed.

This specimen was CD8+ T cells sorted from blood (inferred from file names), taken from a patient given nivolumab and ipilimumab in sequence. This sequence uses TRBV28 and TRBJ2-7; 10 junctional bases match TRBD1. The clonotype was recovered from a human donor with melanoma. The nucleotide sequence reads TGTGCCAGCAGCCCCGGGACAGGGGCCTACGAGCAGTACTTC. Translated, it gives CASSPGTGAYEQYF.